One TCR beta chain is described in this entry. Its recognized antigen is unknown. No clone much larger than this one lies a single base away; base qualities are absent. V and J are truncated by 5 bases and 9 bases respectively, leaving an intervening sequence of 20 bases. From a lookup of the germline V gene, CDR1 and CDR2 are SGHVS and FQNEAQ. Including cysteine and phenylalanine, the CDR3 has 15 amino acids. CDR3 DNA only is kept here, 45 bases in frame from base 1. The sample comes from a study of vaccination effects on CD4 cells after COVID-19 (dated by TCRdb to the early 2020s). Looking at the study overall: After vaccination, three convalescent patients were sampled both early (day +14) and late (day +241, +227, +161 respectively). Across the study, the median time from the second dose to post-vaccine sampling was 72 days (range 14 to 241). In both COVID-19 convalescent patients and infection-naive vaccine recipients, the study compared SARS-CoV-2 spike-specific CD4+ TCR repertoires from before mRNA vaccination with those from after it. Altogether, around 11 COVID-19 convalescent patients and several SARS-CoV-2-naive healthy vaccine recipients made up the full study. The Oncomine TCR Beta short-read assay on an Illumina iSeq 100 was used to sequence cultures from other donors in the study. Broader findings and caveats from the paper: The study was limited by a small number of convalescent patients and lacked early post-infection timepoints. In convalescent patients, the post-vaccine spike-reactive repertoire was composed mainly of new vaccine-induced clones that were largely distinct from infection-induced clones. Both infection-induced and vaccine-induced clones contracted markedly at late post-vaccination timepoints, which is consistent with waning T cell responses.

Library generation was performed with the immunoSEQ multiplex PCR assay. DNA from the CD4+ T cells that had been cultured and isolated underwent TCR beta CDR3 sequencing. From the authors' description of their analysis: Non-productive TCR sequences were removed, reads were trimmed to the CDR3 region, and CDR3s of at least 7 amino acids were retained. Antigen-specific clonotypes were identified with the MANAFEST web app by comparing expansion in peptide wells against reference cultures. To be called positive, a clone needed expansion at FDR<0.05 compared with the reference and with all other wells, an odds ratio greater than 5, and a frequency greater than 0.1% in two replicate wells. A clonotype was defined as cross-reactive if the clonotype was significantly expanded both in SARS-CoV-2 spike wells and in at least one common cold coronavirus spike condition. Using the stringdist R package, CDR3 similarity was measured by Levenshtein distance, and unrooted trees were constructed with ape in R 3.6.1. TCRdb limited this immuneACCESS table to in-frame rearrangements with V and J called. A share of clones is missing; checked studies link under half to unresolved V genes, and the rest is unexplained. The DNA gave D and trimming, while V, J and clone size come from that table. The sample table records approximately 15,000 clones; around 80% of these occur just once. Jointly, the top ten make up around 17% of the sample.

In the ViraFEST assay, PBMC were stimulated with viral peptide pools, and TCR sequencing was then used to find antigen-specific CD4+ T cell clonotypes based on their expansion. After roughly 11 days of culture, CD4+ T cells were isolated with the EasySep CD4+ T cell isolation kit. Convalescent patients had PCR-confirmed SARS-CoV-2 infection between March and December 2020, before Alpha, Beta and Delta variants emerged in the United States. Each participant received two doses of an mRNA SARS-CoV-2 vaccine, either BNT162b2 or mRNA-1273. Each well held two million PBMC cultured in IMDM containing roughly 4.9% human AB serum, 8.5 to 10 IU/ml IL-2 and gentamicin, along with roughly 10 ug/ml peptides. Half of the culture medium was replaced with fresh IL-2-containing medium on days 3 and 7. Each peptide stimulation condition was cultured in triplicate wells unless otherwise noted. Using Ficoll-Paque Plus gradient centrifugation, PBMC were separated from whole blood and then either used fresh or cryopreserved at -140C. The spike proteins of SARS-CoV-2 and of the common cold coronaviruses HCoV-NL63, HCoV-OC43 and HCoV-229E were spanned by overlapping peptide pools. Genomic DNA was extracted from cultured CD4+ T cells with the QIAamp micro DNA kit.

The TCR was taken from a human donor who had a prior SARS-CoV-2 infection. The material sequenced was CD4+ T cells from PBMCs cultured with SARS-CoV-2 spike peptides, taken after COVID-19 vaccination. Interpreted using the paper, the cell subset or site label stands for: SARS-CoV-2 spike overlapping peptide pool stimulation. In this chain, TRBV7-8 is recombined with TRBJ2-1, with the D gene possibly TRBD1 or TRBD2, each one fitting 5 bases. The encoded CDR3 is CASSPPGPTRGEQFF. The DNA is TGTGCCAGCAGCCCCCCGGGACCTACTCGGGGTGAGCAGTTCTTC.